This T cell receptor (beta chain) was recorded in a study of regulatory T cells in long-lasting Graves disease. CDR3 regions were amplified by Arm-PCR using iRepertoire HTBI primers to build TCR beta libraries. TCRdb re-derived calls from the multiplex PCR reads in MiXCR, one entry per CDR3 protein. The sample records roughly 490,000 distinct CDR3 sequences, approximately 22% being singletons. V lost 2 bases to trimming and J lost 3 bases, with 9 bases between them. Per the germline V gene, CDR1 is SGHKS and CDR2 is YYEKEE (reference sequence). CDR3 size: 14 residues. As concerns this clonotype: The target antigen is unknown.

Time point specified: persistent/refractory GD, antithyroid drugs over 5 years with positive TRAb. PBMCs provided the RNA from which the TCR library was made. General study findings and limits: In persistent patients, shared public clonotypes (roughly 2,800) outnumbered those in new patients (approximately 970).

Sample: peripheral blood mononuclear cells (PBMCs), taken when the disease was refractory, from a patient treated with antithyroid drugs. The clonotype originates from a female donor with Graves disease. V usage is TRBV5-5 and J usage is TRBJ1-5; D is undetermined. The CDR3 region is CASSFAQNNQPQHF. CDR3 sequence (DNA): TGTGCCAGCAGCTTTGCCCAGAACAATCAGCCCCAGCATTTT.